This TCR beta chain was obtained from a study of blood T cell repertoires in COVID-19. Study background: From the United States, Italy and Spain came samples of acute and convalescent COVID-19. In each case, the material was cDNA or gDNA derived from T cells, B-cell-depleted T cells, or PBMCs.

Original handling: Reference gene primers were amplified, and this amplification served to estimate nucleated cell counts. Profiled with immunoSEQ multiplex PCR; TCRdb holds only in-frame clones, not every one. The D gene and trimming were derived from the DNA, and the V and J assignments and clone size from that table. The sample holds 25,000 to 35,000 clones, around 94% seen once. Patients at the Seattle site were enrolled during active infection and followed longitudinally. Germline V CDR1 and CDR2: SGDLS, YYNGEE. Trimming cost V 0 bases and J 4 bases; bases outside gene matches: 7. This CDR3 contains 17 residues.

The source is a woman in her seventies with COVID-19, enrolled during active disease. The genes are TRBV9 and TRBJ1-3; 10 bases align to TRBD1. What was sequenced was peripheral blood. The CDR3 sequence is CASSVEPGQGNGNTIYF. DNA of the CDR3: TGTGCCAGCAGCGTAGAACCGGGACAGGGGAACGGAAACACCATATATTTT.